Detailed here is one T cell receptor (beta chain). Assay used: immunoSEQ multiplex PCR; TCRdb lists only in-frame clones, some missing. The table shows under 250,000 clones, with approximately 87% occurring only once. This record belongs to a study of blood T cell repertoires in COVID-19. The CDR3 extends over 14 amino acids. Trimming cost V 10 bases and J 3 bases; bases outside gene matches: 12. Germline values: CDR1 MNHEY, CDR2 SVGAGI. V gene TRBV6-5 combines with J gene TRBJ2-7; 7 bases are shared with TRBD1. The receptor was isolated from a woman in her seventies with active or convalescent COVID-19. Input material: peripheral blood. DNA for the CDR3: TGTGCCACCCGAACAGGGGCCGTTAGCTACGAGCAGTACTTC. Translated, it gives CATRTGAVSYEQYF.